Here is one T cell receptor beta chain with its context. The sample belongs to a study of glioma-infiltrating T cells after dendritic cell vaccination. Study details: Patients received autologous tumor lysate-pulsed dendritic cell vaccination between the early 2000s and the early 2010s. Dendritic cell vaccine was injected intradermally three times, biweekly.

Up to 2 ug genomic DNA was used for TCRB CDR3 amplification. The PCR used 60 V beta and 13 J beta primers. The table came from immunoSEQ multiplex PCR; TCRdb's copy has only in-frame clones and leaves some out. The sample lists about 64,000 clones, about 89% occurring once. In germline, CDR1 is SEHNR, CDR2 FQNEAQ (reference sequence). The V end lost 1 base, the J end lost 2 bases, and 17 bases lay between the germline ends. This CDR3 has 17 amino acids. The time point: after dendritic cell vaccination, including at tumor progression/relapse. The sequence derives from a human donor with glioblastoma. V gene TRBV7-9 combines with J gene TRBJ2-5, with D possibly TRBD2 on 7 matching bases. The sample was blood, taken after dendritic cell vaccination. DNA for the CDR3: TGTGCCAGCAGCTTAGGGGGGGGCGGGACCTCGCAAGAGACCCAGTACTTC. Its protein is CASSLGGGGTSQETQYF.